The rows below give T cell receptor beta chains drawn from one sample of a study of blood T cell repertoires in COVID-19. Repertoires were generated with immunoSEQ multiplex PCR, while TCRdb's copy carries only in-frame clones and drops some. This table has more than 70,000 clones, around 90% appearing once. Specimen: peripheral blood. The receptors here all came from a woman aged 80 or older with acute or convalescent COVID-19. Both conserved end residues are part of each CDR3. Fields, in order: V gene, J gene, clone size, D gene, CDR3 protein, CDR3 DNA. A D gene is named only where the DNA matches it firmly. Clone size is stated in some rows and not others, as once, few, many or a class when expanded.

V: TRBV19
J: TRBJ2-2
size: .
D: .
CDR3: CASSLAGRVGELFF
DNA: TGTGCCAGTAGTTTGGCCGGGAGAGTCGGGGAGCTGTTTTTT

V: TRBV10-3
J: TRBJ2-3
size: .
D: TRBD2
CDR3: CAISGAAGFTDTQYF
DNA: TGTGCCATCAGTGGGGCAGCGGGGTTCACAGATACGCAGTATTTT

V: TRBV2
J: TRBJ1-4
size: .
D: .
CDR3: CASNRAATNEKLFF
DNA: TGTGCCAGCAACAGGGCCGCAACTAATGAAAAACTGTTTTTT

V: TRBV3-1/TRBV3-2
J: TRBJ2-3
size: once
D: TRBD2
CDR3: CASSQDRLGTSGHTQYF
DNA: TGTGCCAGCAGCCAAGATCGACTAGGGACTAGCGGACATACGCAGTATTTT

V: TRBV29-1
J: TRBJ2-7
size: once
D: .
CDR3: CSVGVSGVEQYF
DNA: TGCAGCGTTGGTGTTTCGGGGGTCGAGCAGTACTTC

V: TRBV5-1
J: TRBJ2-5
size: .
D: .
CDR3: CASSTTGETQYF
DNA: TGCGCCAGCAGCACGACAGGAGAGACCCAGTACTTC

V: TRBV3-1/TRBV3-2
J: TRBJ1-4
size: .
D: TRBD1
CDR3: CASSSRTGLNEKLFF
DNA: TGTGCCAGCAGCTCTCGGACAGGCCTTAATGAAAAACTGTTTTTT

V: TRBV6-2/TRBV6-3
J: TRBJ2-1
size: .
D: TRBD1
CDR3: CASSRTGAFNEQFF
DNA: TGTGCCAGCAGTCGGACAGGGGCTTTCAATGAGCAGTTCTTC

V: TRBV5-1
J: TRBJ1-6
size: .
D: TRBD1
CDR3: CASSLAGGYNSPLHF
DNA: TGCGCCAGCAGCTTGGCAGGGGGCTATAATTCACCCCTCCACTTT

V: TRBV5-1
J: TRBJ2-3
size: .
D: .
CDR3: CASSLWGTSTDTQYF
DNA: TGCGCCAGCAGCTTGTGGGGCACCAGCACAGATACGCAGTATTTT

V: TRBV11-2
J: TRBJ1-2
size: few
D: .
CDR3: CASSVLQGYGYTF
DNA: TGTGCCAGCAGCGTCCTCCAGGGATATGGCTACACCTTC

V: TRBV9
J: TRBJ2-1
size: .
D: TRBD2
CDR3: CASSASSGGRWYEQFF
DNA: TGTGCCAGCAGCGCCTCTAGCGGGGGGAGGTGGTATGAGCAGTTCTTC

V: TRBV2
J: TRBJ2-1
size: .
D: .
CDR3: CASAGELYNEQFF
DNA: TGTGCCAGCGCAGGGGAACTTTACAATGAGCAGTTCTTC

V: TRBV7-2
J: TRBJ2-4
size: .
D: TRBD2
CDR3: CASSPRGGRAKNIQYF
DNA: TGTGCCAGCAGCCCACGGGGGGGCCGGGCCAAAAACATTCAGTACTTC

V: TRBV5-1
J: TRBJ2-6
size: .
D: TRBD1
CDR3: CASSLGGYTGQKVLTF
DNA: TGCGCCAGCAGCTTGGGGGGTTATACGGGACAGAAGGTCCTGACTTTC

V: TRBV2
J: TRBJ1-2
size: few
D: .
CDR3: CASNGENGYTF
DNA: TGTGCCAGCAACGGGGAGAATGGCTACACCTTC

V: TRBV3-1/TRBV3-2
J: TRBJ2-1
size: .
D: TRBD2
CDR3: CASSQREWEEQFF
DNA: TGTGCCAGCTCCCAGCGGGAGTGGGAGGAGCAGTTCTTC

V: TRBV19
J: TRBJ1-2
size: .
D: .
CDR3: CASSIDTFYGYTF
DNA: TGTGCCAGTAGTATAGACACATTCTATGGCTACACCTTC

V: TRBV5-1
J: TRBJ2-7
size: many
D: .
CDR3: CARTGTGTETYEQYF
DNA: TGCGCCAGGACGGGAACCGGGACTGAGACCTACGAGCAGTACTTC

V: TRBV9
J: TRBJ1-3
size: .
D: .
CDR3: CASSVREGSSGNTIYF
DNA: TGTGCCAGCAGCGTAAGGGAAGGGAGCTCTGGAAACACCATATATTTT

V: TRBV18
J: TRBJ1-1
size: .
D: .
CDR3: CASSLDRNTEAFF
DNA: TGTGCCAGCTCACTGGACAGGAACACTGAAGCTTTCTTT

V: TRBV7-8
J: TRBJ1-1
size: once
D: .
CDR3: CASSLAFRQVRNTEAFF
DNA: TGTGCCAGCAGCTTAGCGTTCAGACAGGTCAGGAACACTGAAGCTTTCTTT

V: TRBV19
J: TRBJ1-4
size: .
D: TRBD1
CDR3: CASTGRGQGVEKLFF
DNA: TGTGCCAGTACCGGGCGAGGACAGGGTGTCGAAAAACTGTTTTTT

V: TRBV10-3
J: TRBJ1-2
size: .
D: TRBD1
CDR3: CAISTKQGAEGDYGYTF
DNA: TGTGCCATCAGTACCAAACAGGGGGCAGAAGGGGACTATGGCTACACCTTC

V: TRBV19
J: TRBJ1-5
size: .
D: .
CDR3: CASSIGRTIGQPQHF
DNA: TGTGCCAGTAGTATCGGGAGGACAATTGGCCAGCCCCAGCATTTT

V: TRBV19
J: TRBJ1-1
size: .
D: .
CDR3: CASSPVLNTEAFF
DNA: TGTGCCAGTAGTCCCGTCCTGAACACTGAAGCTTTCTTT

V: TRBV5-1
J: TRBJ2-1
size: .
D: TRBD1
CDR3: CASSPRGQGSYNEQFF
DNA: TGCGCCAGCAGCCCCAGGGGGCAAGGCTCCTACAATGAGCAGTTCTTC

V: TRBV28
J: TRBJ1-4
size: .
D: TRBD1
CDR3: CASSRGQGGEKLFF
DNA: TGTGCCAGCAGCAGAGGACAGGGAGGAGAAAAACTGTTTTTT

V: TRBV7-2
J: TRBJ1-2
size: .
D: TRBD1
CDR3: CASSSRGSLYGYTF
DNA: TGTGCCAGCAGCTCCAGGGGGTCCCTCTATGGCTACACCTTC

V: TRBV6-1
J: TRBJ1-5
size: .
D: TRBD1
CDR3: CASSEFPGQGPQHF
DNA: TGTGCCAGCAGTGAATTTCCGGGACAGGGGCCCCAGCATTTT

V: TRBV28
J: TRBJ1-2
size: .
D: .
CDR3: CASSLDRFGYTF
DNA: TGTGCCAGCAGTTTAGACAGGTTTGGCTACACCTTC

V: TRBV5-6
J: TRBJ2-6
size: once
D: .
CDR3: CASSLIGSRLSSGANVLTF
DNA: TGTGCCAGCAGCTTGATCGGCTCACGACTGAGCTCTGGGGCCAACGTCCTGACTTTC

V: TRBV7-2
J: TRBJ1-4
size: .
D: .
CDR3: CASSPSRGRLDEKLFF
DNA: TGTGCCAGCAGCCCCAGTCGGGGTCGGCTGGATGAAAAACTGTTTTTT

V: TRBV25-1
J: TRBJ2-2
size: .
D: .
CDR3: CASSEAQINTGELFF
DNA: TGTGCCAGCAGTGAAGCACAGATTAACACCGGGGAGCTGTTTTTT

V: TRBV19
J: TRBJ1-2
size: .
D: TRBD1
CDR3: CASSLPGRQGRGYTF
DNA: TGTGCCAGTAGTCTTCCTGGCCGACAGGGTCGTGGCTACACCTTC

V: TRBV28
J: TRBJ1-5
size: .
D: .
CDR3: CASTLPGPNQPQHF
DNA: TGTGCCAGCACCCTTCCAGGGCCCAATCAGCCCCAGCATTTT

V: TRBV27
J: TRBJ1-1
size: .
D: .
CDR3: CASSGGWLTEAFF
DNA: TGTGCCAGCAGTGGGGGGTGGCTAACTGAAGCTTTCTTT

V: TRBV2
J: TRBJ2-5
size: .
D: TRBD2
CDR3: CASSVPGLGRKETQYF
DNA: TGTGCCAGCAGTGTCCCGGGACTAGGACGCAAGGAGACCCAGTACTTC

V: TRBV25-1
J: TRBJ1-2
size: .
D: TRBD1
CDR3: CASSDYDRANYGYTF
DNA: TGTGCCAGCAGTGATTATGACAGGGCTAACTATGGCTACACCTTC

V: TRBV11-2
J: TRBJ2-3
size: .
D: .
CDR3: CASSQRTYTDTQYF
DNA: TGTGCCAGCTCTCAGCGGACCTACACAGATACGCAGTATTTT

V: TRBV5-4
J: TRBJ2-1
size: .
D: .
CDR3: CASSLVIVGGGYNEQFF
DNA: TGTGCCAGCAGCTTGGTTATTGTCGGCGGCGGCTACAATGAGCAGTTCTTC

V: TRBV7-2
J: TRBJ2-7
size: .
D: TRBD1
CDR3: CASSLSGTGDHEQYF
DNA: TGTGCCAGCAGTCTCTCCGGGACAGGGGATCACGAGCAGTACTTC

V: TRBV18
J: TRBJ1-1
size: .
D: TRBD1
CDR3: CASSPQGGLNTEAFF
DNA: TGTGCCAGCTCTCCGCAAGGGGGCTTGAACACTGAAGCTTTCTTT

V: TRBV7-2
J: TRBJ2-4
size: .
D: TRBD2
CDR3: CASRLAGVTKNIQYF
DNA: TGTGCCAGCAGGCTAGCGGGAGTAACCAAAAACATTCAGTACTTC

V: TRBV5-6
J: TRBJ1-1
size: .
D: .
CDR3: CASSPGMNTEAFF
DNA: TGTGCCAGCAGCCCAGGGATGAACACTGAAGCTTTCTTT

V: TRBV7-9
J: TRBJ1-4
size: .
D: TRBD1
CDR3: CASSLTRQGPEKLFF
DNA: TGTGCCAGCAGCTTAACGAGACAGGGCCCTGAAAAACTGTTTTTT

V: TRBV6-5
J: TRBJ1-4
size: .
D: TRBD1
CDR3: CASRPKDRGLEKLFF
DNA: TGTGCCAGCAGGCCCAAGGACAGGGGGTTGGAAAAACTGTTTTTT

V: TRBV29-1
J: TRBJ2-5
size: .
D: TRBD1
CDR3: CSVENLTGGLETQYF
DNA: TGCAGCGTTGAAAACCTCACAGGGGGCTTAGAGACCCAGTACTTC

V: TRBV3-1/TRBV3-2
J: TRBJ1-6
size: .
D: .
CDR3: CASSRRRGAVGSPLHF
DNA: TGTGCCAGCAGCCGAAGACGTGGGGCCGTAGGTTCACCCCTCCACTTT

V: TRBV5-6
J: TRBJ1-4
size: once
D: .
CDR3: CASSLLREKLFF
DNA: TGTGCCAGCAGCTTGCTTCGTGAAAAACTGTTTTTT

V: TRBV3-1/TRBV3-2
J: TRBJ2-5
size: .
D: TRBD1
CDR3: CASSQGQGLGETQYF
DNA: TGTGCCAGCAGCCAAGGACAGGGATTAGGGGAGACCCAGTACTTC

V: TRBV6-6
J: TRBJ2-3
size: .
D: .
CDR3: CASRTDYTDTQYF
DNA: TGTGCCAGCAGAACGGACTACACAGATACGCAGTATTTT

V: TRBV7-6
J: TRBJ2-7
size: few
D: .
CDR3: CASSSAASSYEQYF
DNA: TGTGCCAGCAGCTCGGCGGCTAGCTCCTACGAGCAGTACTTC

V: TRBV19
J: TRBJ2-1
size: few
D: TRBD2
CDR3: CAKKVRVPHRATSGSNEQFF
DNA: TGTGCCAAAAAAGTTCGCGTCCCACACAGGGCGACTAGCGGGAGTAATGAGCAGTTCTTC

V: TRBV12-5
J: TRBJ1-3
size: .
D: .
CDR3: CASGLSYSGNTIYF
DNA: TGTGCTAGTGGTTTGTCGTACTCTGGAAACACCATATATTTT

V: TRBV10-3
J: TRBJ1-2
size: .
D: TRBD1
CDR3: CAIHQGAANYGYTF
DNA: TGTGCCATTCACCAGGGGGCAGCTAACTATGGCTACACCTTC

V: TRBV5-1
J: TRBJ2-5
size: once
D: TRBD1
CDR3: CASSPGQGAVETQYF
DNA: TGCGCCAGCAGCCCAGGACAGGGGGCGGTAGAGACCCAGTACTTC

V: TRBV10-1
J: TRBJ2-7
size: .
D: .
CDR3: CASSRSGYEQYF
DNA: TGCGCCAGCAGTAGAAGCGGCTACGAGCAGTACTTC